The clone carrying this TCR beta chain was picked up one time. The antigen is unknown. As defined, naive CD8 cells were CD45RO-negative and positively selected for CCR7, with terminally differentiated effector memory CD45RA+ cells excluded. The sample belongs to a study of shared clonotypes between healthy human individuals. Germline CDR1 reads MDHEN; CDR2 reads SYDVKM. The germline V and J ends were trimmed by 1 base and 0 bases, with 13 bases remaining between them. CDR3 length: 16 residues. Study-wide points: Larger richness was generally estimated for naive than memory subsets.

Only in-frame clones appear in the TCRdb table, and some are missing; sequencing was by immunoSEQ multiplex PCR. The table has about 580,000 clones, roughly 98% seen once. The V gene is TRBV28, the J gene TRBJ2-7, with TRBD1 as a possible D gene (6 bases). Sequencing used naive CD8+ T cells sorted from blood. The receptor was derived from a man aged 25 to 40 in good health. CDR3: CASSLLFGQSSYEQYF. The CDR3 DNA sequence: TGTGCCAGCAGTTTATTATTTGGACAGAGCTCCTACGAGCAGTACTTC.